What follows are 24 T cell receptor beta chains derived from one specimen sequenced in a study of blood T cell repertoires in COVID-19. Here immunoSEQ multiplex PCR was the method, and the copy in TCRdb shows in-frame clones only, minus some. The table lists under 300,000 clones, 70% to 90% of them singletons. Sequencing input: peripheral blood. Every receptor here comes from a man in his sixties with acute or convalescent COVID-19.

Only a few counts were recorded for this clone. The chain combines TRBV11-3 with TRBJ2-3, with 10 bases identical to TRBD1. The CDR3 has 14 amino acids. The J segment lost 4 bases and the V segment lost 4 bases, leaving 2 bases of the junction unmatched. CDR1 is SGHNT, CDR2 YENEEA, per germline. The DNA of the CDR3 is TGTGCCAGCAGCTCCGGGACAGGGGCAGATACGCAGTATTTT. This codes for CASSSGTGADTQYF.

This clone occurred once. The genes are TRBV28 and TRBJ1-2; the D is unclear. The CDR3 sequence is 17 residues long. V was pared by 2 bases and J by 0 bases, with 16 bases between. Germline values: CDR1 MDHEN, CDR2 SYDVKM. Here the CDR3 reads CASSLVSFARANYGYTF. DNA of the CDR3: TGTGCCAGCAGTTTAGTTTCCTTCGCTCGGGCTAACTATGGCTACACCTTC.

This chain connects TRBV7-2 to TRBJ1-3; 9 bases align to TRBD1. V trimming: 5 bases; J trimming: 6 bases; junction bases outside the gene matches: 14. Germline CDR1 and CDR2: SGHTA and FQGNSA. The CDR3 covers 17 residues. This CDR3 is CASSPEGTGGIENTIYF. CDR3 DNA sequence: TGTGCCAGCAGCCCCGAGGGTACAGGGGGCATCGAAAACACCATATATTTT.

The rearrangement links TRBV24-1 to TRBJ2-1, with 9 bases identical to TRBD1. The V and J ends lost 0 bases and 2 bases, in that order; junction bases with no gene match: 1. The germline CDR1 and CDR2 sequences are KGHDR and SFDVKD. This CDR3 is built from 16 residues. CDR3 in amino acids: CATSDLRTGAYNEQFF. In DNA form, the CDR3 reads TGTGCCACCAGTGATTTGAGGACAGGGGCCTACAATGAGCAGTTCTTC.

J is TRBJ1-1 and V is TRBV12-3 or TRBV12-4, with D perhaps TRBD1 (6 bases). V was cut by 7 bases and J by 7 bases, with 16 bases left in between. This CDR3 has 13 amino acids. DNA of the CDR3: TGTGCCAGCACCTACAGGGATACGGGTGAAGCTTTCTTT. It specifies CASTYRDTGEAFF.

The rearrangement links TRBV6-2 or TRBV6-3 to TRBJ1-1; perhaps TRBD1 as D (5 bases). V was clipped by 2 bases and J by 7 bases, with 20 bases between them. CDR1 and CDR2 (germline): MNHEY, SVGEGT. The CDR3 sequence is 16 residues long. Written as DNA, the CDR3 is TGTGCCAGCAGTTACCAAGAGTTGACAGATCCACTTGAAGCTTTCTTT. Protein: CASSYQELTDPLEAFF.

In this sample, this clone turned up once. The chain employs TRBV5-8 and TRBJ2-3, with D tentatively TRBD2 (6 bases). This CDR3 is built from 14 residues. V lost 4 bases, J lost 4 bases, and 13 bases lay in between. The germline gives CDR1 SGHTS, CDR2 YDEGEE. For the CDR3, the DNA is TGTGCCAGCAGCCGACTAGTAGCGTCAGATACGCAGTATTTT. It codes for CASSRLVASDTQYF.

The V gene is TRBV2, the J gene TRBJ1-1, with D possibly TRBD1 on 5 matching bases. The CDR3 runs to 13 residues. Trimming shortened V by 8 bases and J by 1 base, and 11 bases separated the two germline ends. Germline V gene data show CDR1 as SNHLY and CDR2 as FYNNEI. CDR3 residues: CASLWGGNTEAFF. The CDR3 coding sequence is TGTGCCAGCCTCTGGGGGGGGAACACTGAAGCTTTCTTT.

The gene calls are TRBV6-2 or TRBV6-3 and TRBJ1-3; TRBD1 is a possible D gene (6 bases). The germline gives CDR1 MNHEY, CDR2 SVGEGT. Trimming took off 0 bases at V and 0 bases at J, with 12 bases between the two ends. CDR3 size: 17 residues. The CDR3 DNA sequence: TGTGCCAGCAGTTACTCGACGGGACACAGCTCTGGAAACACCATATATTTT. Its protein product is CASSYSTGHSSGNTIYF.

The chain employs TRBV5-1 and TRBJ1-2, with TRBD1 matching 7 bases. This CDR3 region has 14 residues. V lost 4 bases to trimming and J lost 0 bases; unmatched junction nucleotides: 3. Looked up from germline, CDR1 is SGHRS and CDR2 is YFSETQ. CDR3 sequence: CASSRDSANYGYTF. CDR3 DNA: TGCGCCAGCAGCAGGGACAGTGCTAACTATGGCTACACCTTC. Together with reference TRBV5-1 and TRBJ1-2, the CDR3 gives the full variable domain: KAGVTQTPRYLIKTRGQQVTLSCSPISGHRSVSWYQQTPGQGLQFLFEYFSETQRNKGNFPGRFSGRQFSNSRSEMNVSTLELGDSALYLCASSRDSANYGYTFGSGTRLTVV.

This rearrangement joins TRBV12-3 or TRBV12-4 to TRBJ1-2; no definite D call. The CDR3 has 13 residues. The V end was cut by 2 bases, the J end by 4 bases, with 8 bases between. CDR3 amino acids: CASSLQVRYGYTF. The CDR3 DNA reads as TGTGCCAGCAGTTTACAGGTGCGCTATGGCTACACCTTC.

The rearrangement joins TRBV10-3 to TRBJ2-3, with TRBD2 identical over 7 bases. The CDR3 consists of 17 residues. Germline V gives CDR1 ENHRY, CDR2 SYGVKD. The V gene end was trimmed by 11 bases and the J gene end by 3 bases; junction bases not matched to a gene: 20. The CDR3 sequence: CASYSSGTQGGTDTQYF. CDR3 nucleotides: TGTGCCTCCTACTCCAGCGGGACTCAGGGCGGAACAGATACGCAGTATTTT.

The V and J genes are TRBV5-4 and TRBJ1-4; D gene unclear. The germline V gene encodes CDR1 SGHNT and CDR2 YYREEE (reference sequence). The CDR3 has 17 residues. V was shortened by 0 bases and J by 0 bases, with 12 bases between the two germline ends. CDR3 residues: CASSLGSGHSTNEKLFF. The CDR3 DNA sequence: TGTGCCAGCAGCTTGGGTTCAGGCCACTCAACTAATGAAAAACTGTTTTTT.

The table lists this clone with a count of one. This sequence joins TRBV7-2 and TRBJ1-2; 12 bases map to TRBD1. Looked up from germline, CDR1 is SGHTA and CDR2 is FQGNSA. The CDR3 spans 15 residues. Trimming cost V 2 bases and J 7 bases; bases outside gene matches: 5. CDR3 in amino acids: CASSLQGQGAGGYTF. The CDR3, as DNA: TGTGCCAGCAGCTTACAGGGACAGGGGGCTGGTGGCTACACCTTC.

The chain is built from TRBV6-5 and TRBJ2-7; 7 bases fit TRBD1. The CDR3 loop spans 14 amino acids. The V and J ends lost 6 bases and 2 bases, in that order; junction bases with no gene match: 7. Germline lookup yields CDR1 MNHEY and CDR2 SVGAGI. The DNA for the CDR3 is TGTGCCAGCAGGTGGGGGACAGCTGCCTACGAGCAGTACTTC. Translating gives CASRWGTAAYEQYF.

This sequence joins TRBV18 and TRBJ1-6; no definite D call. This CDR3 is built from 13 residues. The V end was cut by 3 bases, the J end by 8 bases, with 8 bases between. Per germline, CDR1 KGHSH and CDR2 LQKENI. CDR3 sequence (DNA): TGTGCCAGCTCACCGCAATCAGATTCACCCCTCCACTTT. Its translation: CASSPQSDSPLHF.

This chain links TRBV5-5 with TRBJ2-1; 9 bases map to TRBD1. Germline CDR1 reads SGHKS; CDR2 reads YYEKEE (reference sequence). The CDR3 spans 14 residues. V shed 3 bases and J 8 bases; nucleotides not matched to a gene: 6. The CDR3 sequence: CASSSRTGVDEQFF. The CDR3 DNA reads TGTGCCAGCAGCTCTCGGACAGGGGTCGATGAGCAGTTCTTC.

The V and J genes are TRBV4-1 and TRBJ2-1; TRBD2 aligns across 9 bases. Trimming took 0 bases from V and 9 from J; bases not matched to a gene: 12. The CDR3 runs to 17 residues. Per germline, CDR1 MGHRA and CDR2 YSYEKL. The DNA of the CDR3 is TGCGCCAGCAGCCAAGACGCGAATAGCGGGAGACGACGTGAGCAGTTCTTC. It translates to CASSQDANSGRRREQFF.

This chain uses TRBV27 with TRBJ1-1; 8 nucleotides align to TRBD1. The CDR3 covers 15 residues. CDR1 and CDR2 (germline): MNHEY, SMNVEV (reference sequence). The V segment lost 5 bases and the J segment 0 bases; nucleotides outside the gene matches: 5. The CDR3 region is CASSRRTGMNTEAFF. The DNA of the CDR3 is TGTGCCAGCAGTAGAAGGACAGGGATGAACACTGAAGCTTTCTTT.

Notes on this clone: This specimen includes other DNA sequences encoding the same CDR3. This sequence joins TRBV28 and TRBJ1-2; 9 positions match TRBD1. The ends lost 2 bases at V and 3 bases at J; junction bases unmatched: 1. CDR1 and CDR2 (germline): MDHEN, SYDVKM. The CDR3 spans 14 residues. CDR3 sequence (DNA): TGTGCCAGCAGTTTAACAGGGGGCGACTATGGCTACACCTTC. This gives the protein CASSLTGGDYGYTF.

The rearrangement links TRBV29-1 to TRBJ2-3; 12 nucleotides line up with TRBD2. Germline lookup yields CDR1 SQVTM and CDR2 ANQGSEA. The length of the CDR3 is 15 residues. Losses at the gene ends were 6 bases for V and 5 bases for J; bases not matched to a gene: 9. CDR3 protein: CSVRSSGRGGDTQYF. CDR3 nucleotides: TGCAGCGTCCGATCTAGCGGGAGGGGGGGAGATACGCAGTATTTT.

This chain links TRBV19 with TRBJ1-2; 10 bases are shared with TRBD1. Germline CDR1 reads LNHDA; CDR2 reads SQIVND (reference sequence). V gave up 3 bases and J gave up 7 bases; unmatched junction bases: 11. This CDR3 has 16 amino acids. CDR3 residues: CASSIEPGTGVGGYTF. The CDR3 nucleotides are TGTGCCAGTAGTATCGAGCCCGGGACAGGGGTTGGTGGCTACACCTTC.

This clone was seen more than once but under ten times. The V and J genes are TRBV27 and TRBJ1-3; possible D gene TRBD1, 6 bases. This CDR3 region has 15 residues. Trimming removed 5 bases at V and 2 bases at J, with 13 bases between. CDR1 and CDR2 from the germline V gene are MNHEY and SMNVEV (reference sequence). The CDR3 bases are TGTGCCAGCAGTCAACAGGGAAGAACTGGAAACACCATATATTTT. Translating it yields CASSQQGRTGNTIYF.

V gene TRBV3-1 (or the pseudogene TRBV3-2) combines with J gene TRBJ2-7, with 8 nucleotides matching TRBD2. Germline V gives CDR1 LGHDT, CDR2 YNNKEL (reference sequence). Trimming at V came to 1 base and at J to 3 bases, leaving 5 bases not matched to a gene. The CDR3 covers 15 residues. CDR3 protein: CASSQGSGTLYEQYF. CDR3 nucleotides: TGTGCCAGCAGCCAAGGTAGCGGGACCCTCTACGAGCAGTACTTC.